This passage covers 24 T cell receptor beta chains from one sample sequenced in a study of blood T cell repertoires in COVID-19. Only in-frame clones appear in the TCRdb table, and some are missing; sequencing was by immunoSEQ multiplex PCR. The sample holds 140,000 to 150,000 clones, roughly 85% seen once. The sample comprised peripheral blood. The receptor source for this set is a woman aged 60-75 years with COVID-19, enrolled during active disease.

This clone has a single count. The chain combines TRBV25-1 with TRBJ2-3; D might be TRBD2 (6 bases). V lost 2 bases, J lost 4 bases, and 13 bases lay in between. Germline V gives CDR1 MGHDK, CDR2 SYGVNS. This CDR3 has 15 residues. In nucleotides, the CDR3 is TGTGCCAGCAGTGAAAGGGAGCGGGCCGCAGATACGCAGTATTTT. Translating gives CASSERERAADTQYF.

This clone was found a few times. The chain has TRBV7-8 and TRBJ2-1, with 7 bases aligning to TRBD2. The V gene's germline CDR1 is SGHVS and CDR2 FQNEAQ. V lost 4 bases and J lost 4; bases outside the gene matches: 7. CDR3 length equals 15 residues. For the CDR3, the DNA is TGTGCCAGCAGCTCCACTAGCGTAGCTTACAATGAGCAGTTCTTC. Translation: CASSSTSVAYNEQFF.

The CDR3 nucleotides are TGTGCTAGTGGTCCCGGGACAGGGGGTGGTTCACCCCTCCACTTT. Protein product: CASGPGTGGGSPLHF. The chain couples TRBV12-5 to TRBJ1-6, with 11 positions matching TRBD1. CDR1 and CDR2 (germline): LGHNT, FRNRAP. The CDR3 length is 15 residues. Germline trimming cut 5 bases from V and 9 bases from J; bases unmatched to any gene: 6.

This clone was observed a handful of times. This sequence joins TRBV13 and TRBJ1-1; D gene ambiguous. The CDR3 sequence is 13 residues long. Germline V gives CDR1 PRHDT, CDR2 FYEKMQ (reference sequence). V lost 5 bases to trimming and J lost 0 bases, with 7 bases between them. The CDR3 DNA sequence: TGTGCCAGCAGCCCCACAGTGAACACTGAAGCTTTCTTT. Translating gives CASSPTVNTEAFF.

The chain uses TRBV5-4 and TRBJ1-2; 10 bases line up with TRBD1. CDR3 length: 15 amino acids. CDR1 is SGHNT and CDR2 is YYREEE in the germline V gene (reference sequence). The V segment lost 4 bases and the J segment 3 bases; nucleotides outside the gene matches: 6. The CDR3 reads CASSEKTGGDYGYTF. CDR3 sequence (DNA): TGTGCCAGCAGCGAAAAGACAGGGGGCGACTATGGCTACACCTTC. The whole variable domain, remainder taken from reference TRBV5-4 and TRBJ1-2, is ETGVTQSPTHLIKTRGQQVTLRCSSQSGHNTVSWYQQALGQGPQFIFQYYREEENGRGNFPPRFSGLQFPNYSSELNVNALELDDSALYLCASSEKTGGDYGYTFGSGTRLTVV.

The chain combines TRBV5-1 with TRBJ2-5; 9 nucleotides align to TRBD1. CDR3 length: 18 residues. The V gene's germline CDR1 is SGHRS and CDR2 YFSETQ. The ends lost 0 bases at V and 3 bases at J; junction bases unmatched: 12. CDR3 bases: TGCGCCAGCAGCTTGGGCACCGGGACAGGGATCCCCAAAGAGACCCAGTACTTC. This translates into CASSLGTGTGIPKETQYF.

The chain is built from TRBV15 and TRBJ1-5; D gene unclear. This CDR3 spans 14 amino acids. The germline V gene encodes CDR1 LNHNV and CDR2 YYDKDF (reference sequence). With 5 bases removed from V and 0 bases from J, the gap between germline ends came to 8 bases. CDR3 amino acids: CATSLSYSNQPQHF. The CDR3 DNA reads as TGTGCCACCAGCCTTTCCTATAGCAATCAGCCCCAGCATTTT.

This clone has a handful of counts. This rearrangement joins TRBV7-8 to TRBJ2-3, with 11 bases aligning to TRBD2. The J segment lost 3 bases and the V segment lost 5 bases, leaving 7 bases of the junction unmatched. The germline gives CDR1 SGHVS, CDR2 FQNEAQ. The CDR3 extends over 16 amino acids. The CDR3 loop reads CASSRVLAGGTDTQYF. For the CDR3, the DNA is TGTGCCAGCAGCCGTGTCCTAGCGGGGGGTACAGATACGCAGTATTTT.

The chain links TRBV7-9 to TRBJ1-5; D gene ambiguous. The germline V gene encodes CDR1 SEHNR and CDR2 FQNEAQ (reference sequence). The CDR3 has 13 amino acids. Trimming took 0 bases from V and 11 from J, leaving 11 bases between them. CDR3: CASSLALNTAQHF. CDR3 sequence (DNA): TGTGCCAGCAGCTTAGCCCTCAACACAGCCCAGCATTTT.

The chain carries TRBV3-1 (or the pseudogene TRBV3-2) and TRBJ2-3; the D gene is possibly TRBD2 (6 bases). The CDR3 has 15 amino acids. The germline V gene encodes CDR1 LGHDT and CDR2 YNNKEL (reference sequence). The V and J ends lost 3 bases and 2 bases respectively, with 12 bases between them. The CDR3 loop reads CASSQAGRDTDTQYF. The CDR3 coding sequence is TGTGCCAGCAGCCAGGCGGGAAGAGACACAGATACGCAGTATTTT.

The CDR3 here is CASSETENTEAFF. As DNA, the CDR3 is TGTGCCAGCAGCGAGACAGAGAACACTGAAGCTTTCTTT. The chain is built from TRBV5-6 and TRBJ1-1; the D gene is possibly TRBD1 (5 bases). The CDR3 is 13 residues long. Per the germline V gene, CDR1 is SGHDT and CDR2 is YYEEEE. V lost 4 bases and J 1 base, leaving 8 bases between the germline ends.

The CDR3 spells CASSYLDSNEQFF. As DNA, the CDR3 is TGTGCCAGCAGTTACCTCGACAGCAATGAGCAGTTCTTC. The chain uses TRBV6-5 and TRBJ2-1, with D perhaps matching TRBD1 (5 bases). Trimming removed 2 bases from V and 6 bases from J, with 8 bases in between. CDR3 length equals 13 residues. Germline V CDR1 and CDR2: MNHEY, SVGAGI.

CDR3 in amino acids: CASSLVVSGKSSTEQYF. As DNA, the CDR3 is TGTGCCAGCAGCTTAGTGGTTTCGGGGAAATCCAGTACCGAGCAGTACTTC. The chain links TRBV11-2 to TRBJ2-7; D perhaps matches TRBD2 (5 bases). Looked up from germline, CDR1 is SGHAT and CDR2 is FQNNGV. V lost 1 base to trimming and J lost 6 bases, with 22 bases between them. The CDR3 has 17 amino acids.

This clone was detected once. This chain joins TRBV5-1 and TRBJ2-1; 9 bases are a match to TRBD1. Per the germline V gene, CDR1 is SGHRS and CDR2 is YFSETQ. The CDR3 is 17 amino acids. With V trimmed by 5 bases and J by 3 bases, 12 bases remained unmatched. The chain's CDR3 is CASSPQGALGNYNEQFF. The DNA for the CDR3 is TGCGCCAGCAGTCCACAGGGGGCCCTAGGGAACTACAATGAGCAGTTCTTC.

The chain carries TRBV24-1 and TRBJ1-1; D unclear. Germline V lookup: CDR1 KGHDR, CDR2 SFDVKD. This CDR3 has 13 residues. Trimming took 1 base from V and 7 from J, leaving 9 bases between them. CDR3 region: CATSDLAGNEAFF. CDR3 DNA: TGTGCCACCAGTGATTTAGCGGGAAATGAAGCTTTCTTT.

The genes are TRBV10-3 and TRBJ1-6; D remains unclear. V was shortened by 2 bases and J by 8 bases, with 7 bases between the two germline ends. Looked up from germline, CDR1 is ENHRY and CDR2 is SYGVKD. The CDR3 consists of 13 residues. CDR3 sequence: CAISERTDSPLHF. Written as DNA, the CDR3 is TGTGCCATCAGTGAGCGCACGGATTCACCCCTCCACTTT.

The rearrangement links TRBV7-3 to TRBJ2-1, with 12 nucleotides matching TRBD2. CDR3 length: 14 amino acids. V shed 8 bases, J shed 12 bases, and the junction held 11 bases outside the gene matches. The germline V gene has CDR1 SGHTA and CDR2 FQGTGA. The CDR3 loop is CASHSGLAGSAQFF. The DNA of the CDR3 is TGTGCCAGCCACAGCGGACTAGCGGGATCTGCGCAGTTCTTC.

This sequence joins TRBV24-1 and TRBJ1-2; 8 bases agree with TRBD1. Germline values: CDR1 KGHDR, CDR2 SFDVKD. The CDR3 totals 15 residues. Germline trimming cut 2 bases from V and 8 bases from J; bases unmatched to any gene: 9. The CDR3 bases are TGTGCCACCAGTGATTCGGGCTCAGGGGGCGACGGCTACACCTTC. Amino acid sequence: CATSDSGSGGDGYTF.

V and J are TRBV18 and TRBJ2-1; 15 bases are shared with TRBD2. V lost 3 bases to trimming and J lost 6 bases; unmatched junction nucleotides: 9. Looked up from germline, CDR1 is KGHSH and CDR2 is LQKENI. CDR3 length equals 18 residues. CDR3 residues: CASSPRTSGGAILNEQFF. CDR3 nucleotides: TGTGCCAGCTCACCCCGGACTAGCGGGGGGGCTATTCTCAATGAGCAGTTCTTC.

Only one count was recorded for this clone. This chain links TRBV7-9 with TRBJ1-2, with D perhaps TRBD1 (5 bases). Germline V gene lookup returns CDR1 SEHNR and CDR2 FQNEAQ (reference sequence). The CDR3 sequence is 15 residues long. V was pared by 0 bases and J by 2 bases, with 10 bases between. The DNA of the CDR3 is TGTGCCAGCAGCTTAGCGAGGGGACTCAACTATGGCTACACCTTC. Residues: CASSLARGLNYGYTF.

The chain recombines TRBV2 with TRBJ2-3, with a possible D match to TRBD2 (7 bases). Trimming took off 6 bases at V and 0 bases at J, with 10 bases between the two ends. The CDR3 is 14 amino acids. Germline V lookup: CDR1 SNHLY, CDR2 FYNNEI. Here the CDR3 reads CASRRGPSTDTQYF. For the CDR3, the DNA is TGTGCCAGCAGGCGGGGGCCCAGCACAGATACGCAGTATTTT. The full variable domain, its missing parts supplied by reference TRBV2 and TRBJ2-3, is EPEVTQTPSHQVTQMGQEVILRCVPISNHLYFYWYRQILGQKVEFLVSFYNNEISEKSEIFDDQFSVERPDGSNFTLKIRSTKLEDSAMYFCASRRGPSTDTQYFGPGTRLTVL.

J is TRBJ2-5 and V is TRBV5-4; 9 bases are a match to TRBD1. V gave up 4 bases and J gave up 11 bases; unmatched junction bases: 9. The CDR3 loop spans 13 amino acids. The V gene's germline CDR1 is SGHNT and CDR2 YYREEE (reference sequence). DNA for the CDR3: TGTGCCAGCAGCCTGGGACAGGGCATGGCACAGTACTTC. Its translation: CASSLGQGMAQYF.

The rearrangement links TRBV21-1 to TRBJ2-3; the table names TRBD1, a call not compared with the DNA. TRBV21-1 is deemed a pseudogene. The CDR3 totals 19 residues. CDR3 residues: CASSKEVGGQGRAADTQYF. In nucleotides, the CDR3 is TGTGCCAGCAGCAAAGAGGTTGGGGGACAGGGGCGGGCTGCAGATACGCAGTATTTT.

A note on this clone: Germline and junction disagree at one end, which may indicate a read error. The CDR3 DNA follows: TGTGCCAGCAGTGAATGGACTAGCGGGGGGTCGGAGTGTAACTTC. This translates into CASSEWTSGGSECNF. The rearrangement links TRBV2 to TRBJ2-5; 14 bases fit TRBD2. The CDR3 totals 15 residues. In germline, CDR1 is SNHLY, CDR2 FYNNEI.